The 21 T cell receptor beta chains below all came from one sample that was sequenced in a study of Ad26.COV2.S vaccination and SARS-CoV-2 variants. The treatment was: approximately 18 received Ad26.COV2.S at low or high dose, single or two shots; a few received placebo; per-sample allocation not given. Material that was analyzed had been drawn on day 63 after the first vaccine or placebo injection. This table comes from immunoSEQ multiplex PCR, and its TCRdb copy is limited to in-frame clones, with some not included. The profile shows fewer than 300,000 clones, 70% to 90% of them singletons. Here the sequenced sample was peripheral blood, taken in a trial of Ad26.COV2.S vaccine versus placebo. These receptors originate from a person between 18 and 65 years old who received the Ad26.COV2.S COVID-19 vaccine or a placebo.

V is TRBV13 and J is TRBJ1-1; D not certain. This CDR3 is built from 14 residues. Germline loops: CDR1 PRHDT, CDR2 FYEKMQ (reference sequence). The V gene lost 3 bases and the J gene lost 0 bases, with 8 bases spanning the gap. The CDR3 DNA is TGTGCCAGCAGCTTGAACGGACTGAACACTGAAGCTTTCTTT. Its protein product is CASSLNGLNTEAFF. The full variable domain, rest sourced from reference TRBV13 and TRBJ1-1, is AAGVIQSPRHLIKEKRETATLKCYPIPRHDTVYWYQQGPGQDPQFLISFYEKMQSDKGSIPDRFSAQQFSDYHSELNMSSLELGDSALYFCASSLNGLNTEAFFGQGTRLTVV.

This clone appeared a single time. Here the CDR3 DNA reads TGTGCCAGCAGTACCTTCGGGACTAGGGAACAAGAGACCCAGTACTTC. It yields the protein CASSTFGTREQETQYF. The V gene is TRBV28, the J gene TRBJ2-5, with TRBD2 identical over 8 bases. From germline, CDR1 is MDHEN and CDR2 SYDVKM. Germline trimming cut 5 bases from V and 2 bases from J; bases unmatched to any gene: 10. The CDR3 spans 16 residues.

This chain uses TRBV2 with TRBJ1-5, with a tentative D call TRBD1 (5 bases). V lost 2 bases to trimming and J lost 2 bases, with 10 bases between them. CDR3 length: 15 residues. Germline CDR1 reads SNHLY; CDR2 reads FYNNEI. As DNA, the CDR3 is TGTGCCAGCAGTGAACCCAGGGTTGGCAATCAGCCCCAGCATTTT. Translated, it gives CASSEPRVGNQPQHF.

The chain recombines TRBV7-2 with TRBJ2-1; 8 bases are a match to TRBD2. With V trimmed by 5 bases and J by 8 bases, 5 bases remained unmatched. Germline CDR1 reads SGHTA; CDR2 reads FQGNSA. The CDR3 contains 13 residues. CDR3 in DNA: TGTGCCAGCAGCCAACTAGCGGCCCATGAGCAGTTCTTC. Translating it yields CASSQLAAHEQFF.

The CDR3 loop reads CASSQGGGAEANYGYTF. The CDR3 DNA reads as TGCGCCAGCAGCCAAGGTGGTGGCGCTGAAGCTAACTATGGCTACACCTTC. The chain is built from TRBV4-1 and TRBJ1-2, with D hard to call. V was clipped by 1 base and J by 0 bases, with 15 bases between them. CDR1 and CDR2 from the germline V gene are MGHRA and YSYEKL. The CDR3 has 17 amino acids.

V and J are TRBV5-1 and TRBJ2-1, with 10 bases matching TRBD2. V shed 0 bases and J 7 bases; nucleotides not matched to a gene: 7. CDR3 length: 16 residues. CDR1 is SGHRS, CDR2 YFSETQ, per germline. The CDR3 loop reads CASSLVVRLAGNEQFF. The CDR3 DNA sequence: TGCGCCAGCAGCTTGGTGGTCAGACTAGCGGGTAATGAGCAGTTCTTC.

This chain connects TRBV4-1 to TRBJ1-1, with 11 nucleotides matching TRBD1. Losses at the gene ends were 3 bases for V and 10 bases for J; bases not matched to a gene: 1. This CDR3 is 12 amino acids long. Per germline, CDR1 MGHRA and CDR2 YSYEKL. In DNA form, the CDR3 reads TGCGCCAGCAGCCATGGGACAGGGGGAGCTTTCTTT. This translates into CASSHGTGGAFF.

This clone showed up just once. The chain links TRBV18 to TRBJ2-1; D is undetermined. The CDR3 runs 12 residues. V was shortened by 4 bases and J by 5 bases, with 6 bases between the two germline ends. Per the germline V gene, CDR1 is KGHSH and CDR2 is LQKENI. CDR3 loop: CASSLINNEQFF. Written as DNA, the CDR3 is TGTGCCAGCTCACTCATCAACAATGAGCAGTTCTTC.

The chain has TRBV19 and TRBJ1-1, with TRBD1 identical over 8 bases. Trimming cost V 1 base and J 5 bases; bases outside gene matches: 6. The CDR3 length is 15 residues. CDR1 is LNHDA and CDR2 is SQIVND in the germline V gene (reference sequence). The CDR3: CASSIAPGGRTEAFF. CDR3 bases: TGTGCCAGTAGTATAGCCCCAGGGGGCAGGACTGAAGCTTTCTTT.

V is TRBV12-5 and J is TRBJ1-1; D is perhaps TRBD1 (6 bases). Germline CDR1 and CDR2: LGHNT and FRNRAP. The CDR3 is 13 amino acids. V was trimmed by 3 bases and J by 8 bases, leaving 13 bases between them. CDR3 residues: CASGLGGGYEAFF. The CDR3 nucleotides read TGTGCTAGTGGTTTAGGAGGGGGGTACGAAGCTTTCTTT.

The chain has TRBV30 and TRBJ1-2; the match to TRBD1 covers 10 bases. V shed 0 bases, J shed 4 bases, and the junction held 2 bases outside the gene matches. Germline CDR1 is GTSNPN and CDR2 is SVGIG (reference sequence). The CDR3 has 14 residues. The CDR3 loop is CAWSVTGGFYGYTF. The DNA of the CDR3 is TGTGCCTGGAGTGTGACAGGGGGCTTCTATGGCTACACCTTC.

V is TRBV4-1 and J is TRBJ2-5; 12 bases are shared with TRBD2. This CDR3 has 17 amino acids. The V gene's germline CDR1 is MGHRA and CDR2 YSYEKL. J lost 4 bases, V lost 0 bases, and 6 bases had no gene match. The CDR3 DNA reads as TGCGCCAGCAGCCAAGATGCGACTAGCGGGAGTGGAGAGACCCAGTACTTC. This codes for CASSQDATSGSGETQYF.

The chain uses TRBV7-9 and TRBJ2-2, with TRBD1 identical over 8 bases. The CDR3 extends over 16 amino acids. V lost 5 bases to trimming and J lost 4 bases; unmatched junction nucleotides: 9. Per the germline V gene, CDR1 is SEHNR and CDR2 is FQNEAQ (reference sequence). The CDR3, as DNA: TGTGCCAGCAGCCTACCGGACAGGGCGTCCACCGGGGAGCTGTTTTTT. This codes for CASSLPDRASTGELFF. Full variable domain (missing parts from reference TRBV7-9 and TRBJ2-2): DTGVSQNPRHKITKRGQNVTFRCDPISEHNRLYWYRQTLGQGPEFLTYFQNEAQLEKSRLLSDRFSAERPKGSFSTLEIQRTEQGDSAMYLCASSLPDRASTGELFFGEGSRLTVL.

In its sample, this clone was seen a few times. DNA of the CDR3: TGCGCCAGCAGCTTCGACATCTACGAGCAGTACTTC. It encodes CASSFDIYEQYF. V gene TRBV5-1 combines with J gene TRBJ2-7; no clear D gene. The germline V and J ends were trimmed by 2 bases and 3 bases, with 6 bases remaining between them. The length of the CDR3 is 12 residues. Looked up from germline, CDR1 is SGHRS and CDR2 is YFSETQ.

This clone was counted only a few times. The rearrangement joins TRBV6-1 to TRBJ2-7, with unresolved D. Trimming left V 0 bases short and J 0 bases short, with 9 bases between. Germline V gives CDR1 MNHNS, CDR2 SASEGT. CDR3 length equals 15 residues. The CDR3 protein is CASSEARGLSYEQYF. In DNA, the CDR3 is TGTGCCAGCAGTGAAGCCCGAGGCCTCTCCTACGAGCAGTACTTC.

The chain joins TRBV18 to TRBJ2-7, with 7 bases matching TRBD2. V dropped 6 bases and J dropped 2; count of bases not matched to a gene: 13. The CDR3 consists of 16 residues. Germline V gene data show CDR1 as KGHSH and CDR2 as LQKENI. DNA of the CDR3: TGTGCCAGCTCGCCATATGAGCCTACTAGCGCCTACGAGCAGTACTTC. This encodes CASSPYEPTSAYEQYF.

CDR3: CASSLDNTDTQYF. The CDR3 DNA is TGTGCCAGCTCACTGGACAACACAGATACGCAGTATTTT. The J gene is TRBJ2-3, the V gene TRBV18, with D tentatively TRBD1 (5 bases). V lost 4 bases and J lost 2, with 7 bases in between. The CDR3 spans 13 residues. Germline CDR1 reads KGHSH; CDR2 reads LQKENI.

J is TRBJ1-3 and V is TRBV7-9; a possible D gene is TRBD1 (6 bases). This CDR3 has 14 amino acids. Germline assignment: CDR1 SEHNR and CDR2 FQNEAQ (reference sequence). Trimming pared 2 bases from V and 2 bases from J, leaving 7 bases between. CDR3 loop: CASSLTGTGNTIYF. DNA of the CDR3: TGTGCCAGCAGCTTAACAGGGACTGGAAACACCATATATTTT.

This chain connects TRBV4-1 to TRBJ2-7, with 9 bases identical to TRBD2. Germline lookup yields CDR1 MGHRA and CDR2 YSYEKL. V gave up 0 bases and J gave up 1 base; unmatched junction bases: 10. The CDR3 covers 18 residues. CDR3 nucleotide sequence: TGCGCCAGCAGCCAAGATCACCGGGTAGCGGGAGTATCCTACGAGCAGTACTTC. Translating it yields CASSQDHRVAGVSYEQYF.

The chain links TRBV4-3 to TRBJ1-2; unclear D gene. Per the germline V gene, CDR1 is LGHNA and CDR2 is YSLEER. With 0 bases removed from V and 2 bases from J, the gap between germline ends came to 10 bases. This CDR3 contains 15 residues. The CDR3 DNA is TGCGCCAGCAGCCAAGATTGGGCGGGGAACTATGGCTACACCTTC. This codes for CASSQDWAGNYGYTF.

This clone was detected once. The genes are TRBV5-1 and TRBJ1-4, with D possibly TRBD1 on 5 matching bases. The length of the CDR3 is 14 residues. V was clipped by 3 bases and J by 3 bases, with 9 bases between them. Looked up from germline, CDR1 is SGHRS and CDR2 is YFSETQ. The CDR3 loop is CASSYQGANEKLFF. The CDR3 DNA reads TGCGCCAGCAGCTACCAGGGAGCTAATGAAAAACTGTTTTTT.